This passage covers 26 T cell receptor beta chains from one sample sequenced in a study of blood T cell repertoires in COVID-19. Libraries were prepared by immunoSEQ multiplex PCR; TCRdb keeps only in-frame clonotypes and omits some of them. Of 250,000 or so clones in the sample, around 90% were seen once. The sequencing sample was made of PBMCs or T cells enriched from blood (not recorded which). Receptors originate from a woman between 45 and 60 years old who had recovered from COVID-19.

J is TRBJ1-4 and V is TRBV5-1, with D perhaps matching TRBD1 (6 bases). With 5 bases removed from V and 7 bases from J, the gap between germline ends came to 18 bases. Germline lookup yields CDR1 SGHRS and CDR2 YFSETQ. The CDR3 is 15 residues long. Written as DNA, the CDR3 is TGCGCCAGCAGTATACTTGGGGGCCCCATTGAAAAACTGTTTTTT. Translation: CASSILGGPIEKLFF.

V is TRBV30 and J is TRBJ2-3; tentative D call: TRBD1 (5 bases). The CDR3 is 12 amino acids. Trimming took 3 bases from V and 8 from J, leaving 12 bases between them. In germline, CDR1 is GTSNPN, CDR2 SVGIG (reference sequence). The CDR3, as DNA: TGTGCCTGGAGCAACCAGGGATCTACGCAGTATTTT. Protein product: CAWSNQGSTQYF.

The CDR3 reads CAWVIGATGNTIYF. CDR3 nucleotides: TGTGCCTGGGTAATAGGGGCGACTGGAAACACCATATATTTT. The chain has TRBV30 and TRBJ1-3; a weak D match, TRBD1 (5 bases). This CDR3 is 14 amino acids long. The ends were cut back, 5 bases at V and 2 bases at J, with 13 bases in the middle. CDR1 is GTSNPN and CDR2 is SVGIG in the germline V gene (reference sequence).

V and J are TRBV18 and TRBJ1-4; the D gene is possibly TRBD1 (5 bases). The CDR3 contains 16 residues. In germline, CDR1 is KGHSH, CDR2 LQKENI. With 1 base removed from V and 3 bases from J, the gap between germline ends came to 12 bases. The CDR3 loop is CASSPQGAVPNEKLFF. CDR3 coding DNA: TGTGCCAGCTCACCACAAGGGGCCGTACCTAATGAAAAACTGTTTTTT.

The chain combines TRBV12-5 with TRBJ1-3; 10 bases map to TRBD1. The germline gives CDR1 LGHNT, CDR2 FRNRAP. Trimming cost V 6 bases and J 11 bases; bases outside gene matches: 10. This CDR3 is 14 amino acids long. The DNA of the CDR3 is TGTGCTAGTGGACTCGACAGGGGGCCCAGGCCCATATATTTT. Protein sequence: CASGLDRGPRPIYF. Full variable domain (outside the CDR3, taken from reference TRBV12-5 and TRBJ1-3): DARVTQTPRHKVTEMGQEVTMRCQPILGHNTVFWYRQTMMQGLELLAYFRNRAPLDDSGMPKDRFSAEMPDATLATLKIQPSEPRDSAVYFCASGLDRGPRPIYFGEGSWLTVV.

J is TRBJ2-7 and V is TRBV30; D gene ambiguous. The V end was cut by 1 base, the J end by 0 bases, with 4 bases between. Germline CDR1 reads GTSNPN; CDR2 reads SVGIG (reference sequence). There are 12 residues in the CDR3. This chain's CDR3 is CAWSESSYEQYF. CDR3 in DNA: TGTGCCTGGAGTGAGAGCTCCTACGAGCAGTACTTC.

The chain combines TRBV7-3 with TRBJ2-3; 9 nucleotides align to TRBD2. There are 17 residues in the CDR3. After removal of 5 bases from V and 0 bases from J, the junction contained 9 bases not matched to a gene. Germline CDR1 reads SGHTA; CDR2 reads FQGTGA. The CDR3 loop is CASSMATSGTSTDTQYF. The CDR3 DNA sequence: TGTGCCAGCAGCATGGCGACTAGCGGAACTAGCACAGATACGCAGTATTTT.

The rearrangement uses TRBV29-1 and TRBJ1-1; a weak D match, TRBD1 (6 bases). CDR3 length: 13 amino acids. Per germline, CDR1 SQVTM and CDR2 ANQGSEA. The V gene lost 7 bases and the J gene lost 4 bases, with 16 bases spanning the gap. CDR3 sequence: CSARSGVTTEAFF. CDR3 in DNA: TGCAGCGCTCGATCAGGGGTGACCACTGAAGCTTTCTTT.

The J gene is TRBJ1-3, the V gene TRBV11-2; unclear D gene. Per the germline V gene, CDR1 is SGHAT and CDR2 is FQNNGV. CDR3 size: 14 residues. Between the trimmed V and J ends, which lost 5 bases and 3 bases, there was a span of 11 bases. DNA of the CDR3: TGTGCCAGCAGCGGGCTACGTTTTGGAAACACCATATATTTT. Translating gives CASSGLRFGNTIYF.

In nucleotides, the CDR3 is TGTGCCAGCAGCCCTACCGGACAGGGTGGGCAGCCCCAGCATTTT. It encodes CASSPTGQGGQPQHF. This chain connects TRBV7-2 to TRBJ1-5, with TRBD1 matching over 8 bases. The germline V gene has CDR1 SGHTA and CDR2 FQGNSA. The CDR3 length is 15 residues. V shed 5 bases, J shed 7 bases, and the junction held 10 bases outside the gene matches.

The chain couples TRBV5-8 to TRBJ2-1; 10 bases match TRBD2. The CDR3 is made up of 20 amino acids. The V segment lost 4 bases and the J segment 2 bases; nucleotides outside the gene matches: 18. The V gene's germline CDR1 is SGHTS and CDR2 YDEGEE. Here the CDR3 DNA reads TGTGCCAGCAGCGACCCTAGCGGGAGTGTCTACCCTCTACCCTACAATGAGCAGTTCTTC. This translates into CASSDPSGSVYPLPYNEQFF.

This chain connects TRBV30 to TRBJ1-1; 8 bases are shared with TRBD1. J was trimmed by 7 bases and V by 3 bases; bases with no gene match: 7. CDR1 is GTSNPN and CDR2 is SVGIG in the germline V gene (reference sequence). The CDR3 runs to 13 residues. This CDR3 reads CAWRAEQGDEAFF. In nucleotides, the CDR3 is TGTGCCTGGAGAGCTGAACAGGGGGATGAAGCTTTCTTT.

The chain is built from TRBV30 and TRBJ2-3; D possibly corresponds to TRBD2 (5 bases). Germline V lookup: CDR1 GTSNPN, CDR2 SVGIG (reference sequence). Trimming removed 8 bases at V and 0 bases at J, with 15 bases between. The CDR3 is 14 amino acids. In DNA, the CDR3 is TGTGCCCGGAAGGAACGGAGGAGCACAGATACGCAGTATTTT. This translates into CARKERRSTDTQYF.

The chain joins TRBV5-1 to TRBJ2-1; 7 bases are a match to TRBD1. Germline V CDR1 and CDR2: SGHRS, YFSETQ. This CDR3 is 15 amino acids long. V lost 2 bases and J lost 0; bases outside the gene matches: 2. The CDR3 loop reads CASSFRDSSYNEQFF. The CDR3 bases are TGCGCCAGCAGCTTCCGGGACAGCTCCTACAATGAGCAGTTCTTC.

This clone has a handful of counts. This chain connects TRBV7-9 to TRBJ1-4; D is possibly TRBD1 (5 bases). There are 14 residues in the CDR3. V lost 5 bases, J lost 11 bases, and 18 bases lay in between. CDR1 is SEHNR and CDR2 is FQNEAQ in the germline V gene (reference sequence). CDR3 sequence reads: CASSGEGGAGKLFF. The CDR3 nucleotides read TGTGCCAGCAGCGGGGAGGGCGGGGCCGGTAAACTGTTTTTT.

This chain joins TRBV28 and TRBJ1-5; 8 nucleotides match TRBD1. Germline CDR1 and CDR2: MDHEN and SYDVKM. The length of the CDR3 is 15 residues. The ends lost 6 bases at V and 2 bases at J; junction bases unmatched: 6. This chain's CDR3 is CASRLDRVGNQPQHF. The CDR3 DNA follows: TGTGCCAGCAGGCTGGACAGGGTCGGCAATCAGCCCCAGCATTTT.

This rearrangement joins TRBV28 to TRBJ1-2; D not certain. The germline V gene encodes CDR1 MDHEN and CDR2 SYDVKM. The CDR3 extends over 13 amino acids. The V end was cut by 2 bases, the J end by 1 base, with 5 bases between. CDR3 DNA sequence: TGTGCCAGCAGTTTAGTCATTAACTATGGCTACACCTTC. It encodes CASSLVINYGYTF.

This clone was counted only a few times. V and J are TRBV7-9 and TRBJ2-1, with TRBD2 matching over 8 bases. Germline-derived CDR1 and CDR2 are SEHNR and FQNEAQ (reference sequence). The CDR3 covers 12 residues. V dropped 3 bases and J dropped 10; count of bases not matched to a gene: 2. The CDR3 DNA sequence: TGTGCCAGCAGCTTTAGCGGGGCGGAGCAGTTCTTC. It encodes CASSFSGAEQFF.

This clone was found a few times. This chain links TRBV13 with TRBJ2-1; D gene uncertain. V was clipped by 4 bases and J by 7 bases, with 8 bases between them. The CDR3 totals 12 residues. Per the germline V gene, CDR1 is PRHDT and CDR2 is FYEKMQ (reference sequence). The CDR3 DNA is TGTGCCAGCAGCTCCTCGGTAAATGAGCAGTTCTTC. This sequence encodes CASSSSVNEQFF.

This chain's CDR3 is CASSPRQGVYTF. The CDR3 DNA reads as TGTGCCAGCAGTCCACGACAGGGTGTCTACACCTTC. This chain connects TRBV28 to TRBJ1-2, with TRBD1 matching over 7 bases. Germline-derived CDR1 and CDR2 are MDHEN and SYDVKM. J was trimmed by 10 bases and V by 5 bases; bases with no gene match: 7. CDR3 size: 12 residues.

V usage is TRBV2 and J usage is TRBJ1-2; 7 bases agree with TRBD1. The germline gives CDR1 SNHLY, CDR2 FYNNEI. Trimming cost V 5 bases and J 6 bases; bases outside gene matches: 6. The CDR3 runs to 13 residues. The CDR3 DNA is TGTGCCAGCAGTTACGACAGGGAGGATGGCTACACCTTC. Translating it yields CASSYDREDGYTF. Full variable domain (missing parts from reference TRBV2 and TRBJ1-2): EPEVTQTPSHQVTQMGQEVILRCVPISNHLYFYWYRQILGQKVEFLVSFYNNEISEKSEIFDDQFSVERPDGSNFTLKIRSTKLEDSAMYFCASSYDREDGYTFGSGTRLTVV.

The rearrangement joins TRBV10-3 to TRBJ1-5, with D possibly matching TRBD1 (6 bases). V was cut by 5 bases and J by 4 bases, with 9 bases left in between. Germline assignment: CDR1 ENHRY and CDR2 SYGVKD. The CDR3 length is 13 residues. The CDR3 region has the DNA TGTGCCATCAGTTTCGACAGGAATCAGCCCCAGCATTTT. This sequence encodes CAISFDRNQPQHF.

The genes are TRBV7-9 and TRBJ2-2, with no clear D. Germline CDR1 SEHNR, CDR2 FQNEAQ (reference sequence). The CDR3 loop spans 14 amino acids. Trimming cost V 10 bases and J 4 bases, with 16 bases left between them. As DNA, the CDR3 is TGTGCCACCAAGGAGAAAGAAAGCACCGGGGAGCTGTTTTTT. Translating it yields CATKEKESTGELFF.

In this sample, this clone turned up once. The chain has TRBV7-9 and TRBJ2-6; D is perhaps TRBD2 (5 bases). With 3 bases removed from V and 0 bases from J, the gap between germline ends came to 6 bases. CDR3 size: 15 residues. The germline V gene has CDR1 SEHNR and CDR2 FQNEAQ (reference sequence). CDR3 protein: CASSLGDSGANVLTF. Here the CDR3 DNA reads TGTGCCAGCAGCTTGGGAGACTCTGGGGCCAACGTCCTGACTTTC.

This clone was counted between two and nine times. V gene TRBV28 combines with J gene TRBJ2-2; 7 bases map to TRBD1. Germline V gene lookup returns CDR1 MDHEN and CDR2 SYDVKM. This CDR3 has 15 residues. V shed 6 bases and J 1 base; nucleotides not matched to a gene: 5. The CDR3 DNA follows: TGTGCCAGCAGGGAGCGGACAGGGAACACCGGGGAGCTGTTTTTT. This encodes CASRERTGNTGELFF.

This chain links TRBV3-1 (or the pseudogene TRBV3-2) with TRBJ2-7; 11 nucleotides match TRBD2. Germline lookup yields CDR1 LGHDT and CDR2 YNNKEL (reference sequence). V dropped 6 bases and J dropped 1; count of bases not matched to a gene: 8. The CDR3 has 16 residues. The DNA for the CDR3 is TGTGCCAGCAGTACCGGGACTAGCGGAGCTTCCTACGAGCAGTACTTC. Its translation is CASSTGTSGASYEQYF.